What follows is one T cell receptor (beta chain) and its context. PCR employed 60 Vbeta and 13 Jbeta primers. Libraries were prepared by immunoSEQ multiplex PCR; TCRdb keeps only in-frame clonotypes and omits some of them. In total, the table holds some 75,000 clones. This specimen comes from a study of cytomegalovirus exposure and HLA in healthy donors. Study overall: Of about 390 genotyped donors, about 81% grouped in the Caucasian-associated ancestry cluster.

The length of the CDR3 is 17 residues. The V segment lost 3 bases and the J segment 0 bases; nucleotides outside the gene matches: 8. Germline V gives CDR1 GTSNPN, CDR2 SVGIG (reference sequence). The J gene is TRBJ2-6, the V gene TRBV30, with 7 positions matching TRBD2. The specimen sequenced was PBMCs. The receptor's source is a boy younger than 18 in good health and CMV-seronegative. CDR3 in DNA: TGTGCCTGGAGGACGGGACGGACTAGCTCTGGGGCCAACGTCCTGACTTTC. Protein: CAWRTGRTSSGANVLTF.